This T cell receptor (beta chain) emerged from a study of OX40 agonist ivuxolimab in advanced cancers. Study context: Under the entry rules, prior anti-PD-1, anti-PD-L1 or anti-CTLA-4 therapy was allowed, and roughly 43% had some.

TCRdb's table, derived via immunoSEQ multiplex PCR, lists solely in-frame clones and lacks some. The sample holds around 79,000 clones, approximately 85% seen once. This CDR3 region has 14 residues. CDR1 and CDR2 (germline): LNHDA, SQIVND (reference sequence). V trimming: 9 bases; J trimming: 0 bases; junction bases outside the gene matches: 5. This sequence was found in an adult with an advanced solid tumor such as melanoma, head and neck, liver or kidney cancer. This chain connects TRBV19 to TRBJ2-1, with TRBD1 matching 7 bases. The sample here was CD4+ or CD8+ T cells sorted from blood, taken in a trial of the OX40 agonist ivuxolimab. CDR3 region: CARTGATSYNEQFF. CDR3 sequence (DNA): TGTGCCAGAACAGGGGCGACCTCCTACAATGAGCAGTTCTTC.